The 25 T cell receptor beta chains listed next were all sequenced from one sample in a study of T cells in Graves' hyperthyroidism and ophthalmopathy. RNA transcripts gave rise to amplified TCR beta CDR3 regions. The study used the HTBI primer set for a first-round RT-PCR of the TCR CDR3. TCRdb passed the multiplex PCR reads through MiXCR, listing each CDR3 protein once. In the table there are around 300,000 distinct CDR3 sequences, about an eighth of which are singletons. Material for sequencing was blood. These receptors were obtained from a woman in her forties with Graves' hyperthyroidism.

V and J are TRBV27 and TRBJ2-7; TRBD2 matches 12 bases. From germline, CDR1 is MNHEY and CDR2 SMNVEV (reference sequence). The CDR3 consists of 21 residues. With V trimmed by 2 bases and J by 3 bases, 20 bases remained unmatched. The CDR3 loop is CASSLGRGSSSGRVLNYEQYF. Written as DNA, the CDR3 is TGTGCCAGCAGTTTAGGCCGGGGGAGCTCTAGCGGGAGGGTACTGAACTACGAGCAGTACTTC.

This clonotype was counted many times. The CDR3 is CASSYIARGGYEQFF. The CDR3 nucleotides read TGTGCCAGCAGTTATATCGCCCGGGGCGGGTATGAGCAGTTCTTC. The chain links TRBV6-1 to TRBJ2-1; D possibly matches TRBD1 or TRBD2 (5 bases each). Trimming left V 5 bases short and J 8 bases short, with 19 bases between. CDR1 and CDR2 (germline): MNHNS, SASEGT. The CDR3 length is 15 residues.

This clonotype occurred many times. The chain combines TRBV6-1 with TRBJ1-5; 7 nucleotides match TRBD1. V lost 6 bases, J lost 6 bases, and 14 bases stayed unmatched. The CDR3 extends over 16 amino acids. Per the germline V gene, CDR1 is MNHNS and CDR2 is SASEGT. DNA of the CDR3: TGTGCCAGCAGCCCCGTAGGGGGCGGACGTGGTCAGCCCCAGCATTTT. Encoded protein: CASSPVGGGRGQPQHF.

This clonotype was recorded many times. This chain joins TRBV3-1 and TRBJ1-5, with D tentatively TRBD1 (5 bases). Germline V lookup: CDR1 LGHDT, CDR2 YNNKEL (reference sequence). This CDR3 is 15 amino acids long. V lost 5 bases, J lost 2 bases, and 13 bases lay in between. CDR3 in DNA: TGTGCCAGCAGCGGGGCAGGAGGTGGCAATCAGCCCCAGCATTTT. Translation gives CASSGAGGGNQPQHF.

This clonotype came up many times. The V call is TRBV29-1, the J call TRBJ1-1; perhaps TRBD1 as D (6 bases). Germline V lookup: CDR1 SQVTM, CDR2 ANQGSEA. V was shortened by 4 bases and J by 0 bases, with 9 bases between the two germline ends. This CDR3 has 13 amino acids. The CDR3 sequence is CSVAGQMNTEAFF. The CDR3 nucleotides are TGCAGCGTTGCAGGACAGATGAACACTGAAGCTTTCTTT.

The sample holds many counts of this clonotype. This rearrangement joins TRBV20-1 to TRBJ1-2; perhaps TRBD1 as D (6 bases). Trimming stripped 5 bases from V and 4 bases from J, with 14 bases between. The length of the CDR3 is 13 residues. Per germline, CDR1 DFQATT and CDR2 SNEGSKA (reference sequence). The CDR3 sequence is CSAPADSPYGYTF. The DNA of the CDR3 is TGCAGTGCTCCCGCGGACAGCCCCTATGGCTACACCTTC.

Comments on this clonotype: This may stem from a read error, because a much larger clone lies one nucleotide away. The DNA for the CDR3 is TGTGCCAGCAGCTTAGTTTCACTTACCTACTATGAGCAGTTCTTC. It translates to CASSLVSLTYYEQFF. The rearrangement joins TRBV11-2 to TRBJ2-1; D unclear. This CDR3 spans 15 amino acids. Germline V gene data show CDR1 as SGHAT and CDR2 as FQNNGV. The full variable domain, rest sourced from reference TRBV11-2 and TRBJ2-1, is EAGVAQSPRYKIIEKRQSVAFWCNPISGHATLYWYQQILGQGPKLLIQFQNNGVVDDSQLPKDRFSAERLKGVDSTLKIQPAKLEDSAVYLCASSLVSLTYYEQFFGPGTRLTVL.

This clonotype was recorded at least ten times. The chain combines TRBV28 with TRBJ1-3; D is unclear. V gave up 7 bases and J gave up 0 bases, with 13 bases separating them. Germline V CDR1 and CDR2: MDHEN, SYDVKM. This CDR3 is built from 15 residues. This chain's CDR3 is CASKNRFSSGNTIYF. As DNA, the CDR3 is TGTGCCAGCAAGAACAGATTCAGCTCTGGAAACACCATATATTTT.

This clonotype was detected only a few times. The chain employs TRBV6-1 and TRBJ2-7; tentative D call: TRBD1 (5 bases). The CDR3 is 15 residues long. V shed 7 bases and J shed 6 bases, with 22 bases lying between them. The germline CDR1 and CDR2 sequences are MNHNS and SASEGT. The CDR3 bases are TGTGCCAGCACCGCCCACGGGTTGGACCAGGGCGAGCAGTACTTC. The encoded protein is CASTAHGLDQGEQYF.

This clonotype was counted a few times. The rearrangement joins TRBV5-4 to TRBJ2-3; D perhaps matches TRBD2 (6 bases). The ends were cut back, 1 base at V and 5 bases at J, with 11 bases in the middle. Germline V gene sequence: CDR1 SGHNT, CDR2 YYREEE (reference sequence). CDR3 length equals 14 residues. This chain's CDR3 is CASSLWRAGDTQYF. The CDR3 DNA is TGTGCCAGCAGCTTGTGGAGAGCGGGAGATACGCAGTATTTT.

This clonotype was counted only a few times. Possible read error: a much larger clone is one base away. The J gene is TRBJ1-1, the V gene TRBV2; D is unclear. CDR3 length: 13 amino acids. From germline, CDR1 is SNHLY and CDR2 FYNNEI. V lost 2 bases, J lost 5 bases, and 9 bases lay in between. CDR3 nucleotides: TGTGCCAGCAGTGAATTAAGAGGGACTGAAGCTTTCTTT. Translation: CASSELRGTEAFF.

This clonotype appeared many times. The chain combines TRBV28 with TRBJ1-6; D gene unclear. This CDR3 is built from 12 residues. Trimming pared 6 bases from V and 6 bases from J, leaving 6 bases between. Germline assignment: CDR1 MDHEN and CDR2 SYDVKM. The CDR3 loop is CASRRANSPLHF. DNA of the CDR3: TGTGCCAGCAGAAGGGCTAATTCACCCCTCCACTTT.

To note about this clonotype: This could be a read error, since a much larger clone is one nucleotide away. The chain carries TRBV6-9 and TRBJ1-2; TRBD1 is a possible D gene (5 bases). Germline V lookup: CDR1 MNHGY, CDR2 SVAAGI. This CDR3 spans 15 amino acids. The CDR3, as DNA: TGTGCCAGCAGTTACAGTGCAGGGTTGACCTATGGCTATACCTTC. Protein product: CASSYSAGLTYGYTF.

This clonotype showed up many times. This chain connects TRBV12-3 or TRBV12-4 to TRBJ1-1; D not certain. The CDR3 runs to 13 residues. V gave up 3 bases and J gave up 6 bases, with 11 bases separating them. CDR3 DNA sequence: TGTGCCAGCAGTTTCTCGGCAGCTGCTGAAGCTTTCTTT. It codes for CASSFSAAAEAFF.

This clonotype was detected ten times or more. The V and J genes are TRBV12-3 or TRBV12-4 and TRBJ2-5, with 12 bases that match TRBD1. This CDR3 contains 17 residues. V shed 1 base, J shed 1 base, and the junction held 4 bases outside the gene matches. CDR3 sequence reads: CASSLEGQGASQETQYF. The CDR3 DNA sequence: TGTGCCAGCAGTTTAGAGGGACAGGGGGCCTCCCAAGAGACCCAGTACTTC.

This clonotype was seen once. This rearrangement joins TRBV10-3 to TRBJ2-5; TRBD2 aligns across 8 bases. The length of the CDR3 is 15 residues. Trimming cost V 4 bases and J 4 bases; bases outside gene matches: 8. The germline gives CDR1 ENHRY, CDR2 SYGVKD. The CDR3 bases are TGTGCCATCAGTGTAGGCGGGAGGAGGTCAGAGACCCAGTACTTC. It codes for CAISVGGRRSETQYF.

The V call is TRBV20-1, the J call TRBJ2-7, with a tentative D call TRBD2 (6 bases). The germline V and J ends were trimmed by 6 bases and 4 bases, with 16 bases remaining between them. The CDR3 length is 13 residues. Germline V gene lookup returns CDR1 DFQATT and CDR2 SNEGSKA (reference sequence). The CDR3 reads CSAIPGLRYEQYF. The CDR3 DNA follows: TGCAGTGCCATCCCGGGACTCCGTTACGAGCAGTACTTC.

This clonotype showed up just a few times. V and J are TRBV9 and TRBJ1-5; a weak D match, TRBD1 (5 bases). This CDR3 is 15 amino acids long. Germline loops: CDR1 SGDLS, CDR2 YYNGEE. V shed 4 bases and J shed 7 bases, with 18 bases lying between them. In nucleotides, the CDR3 is TGTGCCAGCAGCCGGGACGGCTCCCTTGGCCAGCCCCAGCATTTT. The encoded protein is CASSRDGSLGQPQHF.

This clonotype was detected a few times. This chain joins TRBV29-1 and TRBJ2-1, with 7 nucleotides matching TRBD2. The CDR3 runs to 12 residues. After removal of 3 bases from V and 8 bases from J, the junction contained 4 bases not matched to a gene. Germline V gene lookup returns CDR1 SQVTM and CDR2 ANQGSEA. In DNA, the CDR3 is TGCAGCGTTGATCTAGCGGCGCATGAGCAGTTCTTC. Its translation is CSVDLAAHEQFF.

This clonotype was counted at least ten times. The chain has TRBV2 and TRBJ2-7; 9 nucleotides align to TRBD2. The V gene's germline CDR1 is SNHLY and CDR2 FYNNEI. The CDR3 covers 14 residues. V dropped 5 bases and J dropped 6; count of bases not matched to a gene: 8. CDR3 coding DNA: TGTGCCAGCAGTAAGGCGGGAGGGACAGCCGAGCAGTACTTC. It codes for CASSKAGGTAEQYF.

This chain joins TRBV30 and TRBJ1-1; D is ambiguous. V was pared by 2 bases and J by 3 bases, with 13 bases between. The CDR3 runs 14 residues. The germline V gene has CDR1 GTSNPN and CDR2 SVGIG (reference sequence). As DNA, the CDR3 is TGTGCCTGGAGTAGAGCCGGCCCCGACACTGAAGCTTTCTTT. It encodes CAWSRAGPDTEAFF.

This clonotype has at least ten counts. The chain combines TRBV12-3 or TRBV12-4 with TRBJ1-3; D not resolved. V was trimmed by 6 bases and J by 6 bases, leaving 15 bases between them. This CDR3 comprises 14 residues. The CDR3 nucleotides read TGTGCCAGCAGCCAGACAACTGGCGAAAACACCATATATTTT. Amino acid sequence: CASSQTTGENTIYF.

Comment on this clonotype: At one end the junction does not follow the germline gene, possibly because of a read error. The chain joins TRBV6-9 to TRBJ1-1, with D possibly TRBD1 on 5 matching bases. CDR1 is MNHGY, CDR2 SVAAGI, per germline. The CDR3 runs 14 residues. In nucleotides, the CDR3 is TGTGCCAGTAGTTCGGGCAGGGTAAACACTGAAGCTTTCTTT. Translated, it gives CASSSGRVNTEAFF.

This clonotype was detected many times. V is TRBV6-2 or TRBV6-3 and J is TRBJ1-1, with D maybe TRBD1 (5 bases). The germline CDR1 and CDR2 sequences are MNHEY and SVGEGT. V was shortened by 2 bases and J by 1 base, with 14 bases between the two germline ends. This CDR3 comprises 16 residues. CDR3 in amino acids: CASSYGAPASNTEAFF. The CDR3 DNA is TGTGCCAGCAGTTACGGGGCCCCAGCCTCGAACACTGAAGCTTTCTTT.

This clonotype was observed many times. This sequence joins TRBV3-1 and TRBJ2-1, with 12 bases lining up with TRBD2. From germline, CDR1 is LGHDT and CDR2 YNNKEL (reference sequence). Trimming took 4 bases from V and 2 from J; bases not matched to a gene: 3. The CDR3 extends over 16 amino acids. The CDR3 nucleotides read TGTGCCAGCAGCCCAGCTAGCGGGAGGGCCTACAATGAGCAGTTCTTC. Translated: CASSPASGRAYNEQFF.